What follows are 30 T cell receptor beta chains derived from one specimen sequenced in a study of OX40 agonist ivuxolimab in advanced cancers. Measured with immunoSEQ multiplex PCR; TCRdb has only the in-frame clones, and not every one. The repertoire holds tens of thousands of clones, with more than 85% as singletons. Sequencing used CD4+ or CD8+ T cells sorted from blood, obtained in a trial of the OX40 agonist ivuxolimab. These receptors all come from an adult with an advanced solid tumor such as melanoma, head and neck, liver or kidney cancer.

The rearrangement joins TRBV5-1 to TRBJ2-5; D is unresolved. The V end lost 3 bases, the J end lost 2 bases, and 5 bases lay between the germline ends. The CDR3 has 12 residues. Germline loops: CDR1 SGHRS, CDR2 YFSETQ. The DNA of the CDR3 is TGCGCCAGCAGCTCTACTCAAGAGACCCAGTACTTC. It translates to CASSSTQETQYF. Together with reference TRBV5-1 and TRBJ2-5, the CDR3 gives the full variable domain: KAGVTQTPRYLIKTRGQQVTLSCSPISGHRSVSWYQQTPGQGLQFLFEYFSETQRNKGNFPGRFSGRQFSNSRSEMNVSTLELGDSALYLCASSSTQETQYFGPGTRLLVL.

The chain employs TRBV5-5 and TRBJ1-6; weak D call: TRBD1 (6 bases). The CDR3 is 17 amino acids. Germline CDR1 SGHKS, CDR2 YYEKEE (reference sequence). V dropped 0 bases and J dropped 9 bases, with 19 bases sitting between them. The CDR3 is CASSLAVWGPRSSPLHF. The CDR3 DNA reads TGTGCCAGCAGCTTGGCCGTATGGGGGCCTCGGAGTTCACCCCTCCACTTT.

The count of this clone is one. This chain joins TRBV19 and TRBJ2-1, with 15 bases that match TRBD2. Germline CDR1 reads LNHDA; CDR2 reads SQIVND (reference sequence). The junction had 13 bases not matched to a gene; V was cut back by 1 base and J by 9 bases. CDR3 length equals 19 residues. Written as DNA, the CDR3 is TGTGCCAGTAGTATAGCCGGGACTAGCGGGAGGAGGATCGGGGTTGAGCAGTTCTTC. Translated, it gives CASSIAGTSGRRIGVEQFF.

The chain carries TRBV7-8 and TRBJ1-3, with no clear D. The V gene lost 0 bases and the J gene lost 0 bases, with 12 bases spanning the gap. The CDR3 contains 17 residues. Germline V gene lookup returns CDR1 SGHVS and CDR2 FQNEAQ. For the CDR3, the DNA is TGTGCCAGCAGCTTAGCGGGAACGGTGAGCTCTGGAAACACCATATATTTT. Translating it yields CASSLAGTVSSGNTIYF.

The rearrangement joins TRBV27 to TRBJ1-3; D gene ambiguous. Looked up from germline, CDR1 is MNHEY and CDR2 is SMNVEV (reference sequence). CDR3 length: 15 amino acids. The V end lost 5 bases, the J end lost 7 bases, and 18 bases lay between the germline ends. The CDR3 protein is CASSGLAGLGNTIYF. Written as DNA, the CDR3 is TGTGCCAGCAGTGGTCTCGCGGGTTTGGGGAACACCATATATTTT.

The rearrangement links TRBV7-2 to TRBJ1-6, with D possibly being TRBD1 (5 bases). CDR1 and CDR2 (germline): SGHTA, FQGNSA. Trimming left V 0 bases short and J 8 bases short, with 17 bases between. The CDR3 runs 17 residues. The CDR3 nucleotides are TGTGCCAGCAGCTTAGCACCGAGTAGGGGTTACGATTCACCCCTCCACTTT. This encodes CASSLAPSRGYDSPLHF.

The chain employs TRBV9 and TRBJ2-3, with D possibly TRBD2 on 6 matching bases. Germline-derived CDR1 and CDR2 are SGDLS and YYNGEE. The V end lost 3 bases, the J end lost 0 bases, and 11 bases lay between the germline ends. This CDR3 comprises 15 residues. The CDR3 sequence: CASSEGTLSTDTQYF. In DNA form, the CDR3 reads TGTGCCAGCAGCGAGGGGACTCTTAGCACAGATACGCAGTATTTT.

The CDR3 DNA is TGTGCCAGCAGCTTGGGGGGGGGACAGCCACCCTACGAGCAGTACTTC. Amino acids: CASSLGGGQPPYEQYF. V is TRBV7-8 and J is TRBJ2-7; D is possibly TRBD1 or TRBD2 (7 bases each). V lost 3 bases to trimming and J lost 2 bases, with 17 bases between them. Germline CDR1 reads SGHVS; CDR2 reads FQNEAQ. This CDR3 has 16 residues. The full variable domain, completed using reference TRBV7-8 and TRBJ2-7, is GAGVSQSPRYKVAKRGQDVALRCDPISGHVSLFWYQQALGQGPEFLTYFQNEAQLDKSGLPSDRFFAERPEGSVSTLKIQRTQQEDSAVYLCASSLGGGQPPYEQYFGPGTRLTVT.

The chain recombines TRBV15 with TRBJ1-4; TRBD1 might be the D (6 bases). CDR1 is LNHNV and CDR2 is YYDKDF in the germline V gene (reference sequence). V lost 1 base and J lost 8, with 11 bases in between. The CDR3 is 14 residues long. The CDR3 DNA reads TGTGCCACCAGCAGAGTTGGGGGCGGAGAAAAACTGTTTTTT. Translated: CATSRVGGGEKLFF.

J is TRBJ1-1 and V is TRBV9, with 7 bases matching TRBD1. Germline assignment: CDR1 SGDLS and CDR2 YYNGEE. J lost 7 bases, V lost 0 bases, and 0 bases had no gene match. The CDR3 covers 12 residues. The CDR3 DNA reads TGTGCCAGCAGCGTAGCAGGGGGTGAAGCTTTCTTT. Its protein is CASSVAGGEAFF.

The chain is built from TRBV9 and TRBJ2-2, with D unclear. Trimming removed 0 bases at V and 4 bases at J, with 7 bases between. Germline CDR1 reads SGDLS; CDR2 reads YYNGEE. The CDR3 is 14 residues long. CDR3 amino acids: CASSVGRPTGELFF. As DNA, the CDR3 is TGTGCCAGCAGCGTAGGAAGACCCACCGGGGAGCTGTTTTTT.

The rearrangement joins TRBV5-1 to TRBJ2-3; no clear D. CDR1 is SGHRS and CDR2 is YFSETQ in the germline V gene. CDR3 length: 13 residues. V shed 6 bases and J shed 2 bases, with 10 bases lying between them. The DNA of the CDR3 is TGCGCCAGCACCAGAAATCCCACAGATACGCAGTATTTT. It translates to CASTRNPTDTQYF.

CDR3 loop: CASGLVGGEQYF. As DNA, the CDR3 is TGTGCTAGTGGTTTGGTGGGGGGCGAGCAGTACTTC. V is TRBV12-5 and J is TRBJ2-7; tentative D call: TRBD2 (6 bases). V was pared by 0 bases and J by 6 bases, with 6 bases between. This CDR3 region has 12 residues. The germline V gene has CDR1 LGHNT and CDR2 FRNRAP.

The genes are TRBV6-5 and TRBJ2-7, with TRBD1 as a possible D gene (6 bases). Trimming cost V 0 bases and J 1 base, with 7 bases left between them. Germline V gene sequence: CDR1 MNHEY, CDR2 SVGAGI. The CDR3 sequence is 14 residues long. The CDR3 DNA reads TGTGCCAGCAGTTACTCGCAGGGGTCCTACGAGCAGTACGTC. It encodes CASSYSQGSYEQYV.

In its sample, this clone was seen a few times. This chain links TRBV6-4 with TRBJ2-3; 8 nucleotides agree with TRBD1. Trimming at V came to 0 bases and at J to 4 bases, leaving 3 bases not matched to a gene. There are 15 residues in the CDR3. Looked up from germline, CDR1 is MRHNA and CDR2 is SNTAGT. CDR3 nucleotide sequence: TGTGCCAGCAGTGACTCGGCAGGGGGCCCAGATACGCAGTATTTT. This encodes CASSDSAGGPDTQYF.

This clone was counted a few times. The chain employs TRBV2 and TRBJ2-7, with D tentatively TRBD1 (6 bases). Germline CDR1 and CDR2: SNHLY and FYNNEI. Trimming cost V 1 base and J 12 bases, with 10 bases left between them. The length of the CDR3 is 11 residues. The CDR3, as DNA: TGTGCCAGCAGTGAAGTGGGACATATGTACGTC. This gives the protein CASSEVGHMYV.

This clone was seen only once. The J gene is TRBJ2-2, the V gene TRBV7-9; 9 bases match TRBD1. Trimming took 0 bases from V and 4 from J; bases not matched to a gene: 0. This CDR3 spans 15 amino acids. The germline CDR1 and CDR2 sequences are SEHNR and FQNEAQ (reference sequence). The DNA for the CDR3 is TGTGCCAGCAGCTTAGCGGACAGGGGCACCGGGGAGCTGTTTTTT. This translates into CASSLADRGTGELFF.

This chain links TRBV19 with TRBJ1-1, with 9 bases aligning to TRBD1. Germline assignment: CDR1 LNHDA and CDR2 SQIVND (reference sequence). Unmatched junction bases numbered 15, after V lost 10 bases and J lost 3 bases. CDR3 length: 16 amino acids. The CDR3, as DNA: TGTGCCACCCACCTTACAGGGGGCCCGTTGGACACTGAAGCTTTCTTT. Encoded protein: CATHLTGGPLDTEAFF.

CDR3 DNA sequence: TGTGCCAGCAGCCTACAGGGGGGTAACACTGAAGCTTTCTTT. As protein: CASSLQGGNTEAFF. The chain has TRBV28 and TRBJ1-1; 8 nucleotides match TRBD1. The CDR3 sequence is 14 residues long. CDR1 and CDR2 from the germline V gene are MDHEN and SYDVKM. J gave up 2 bases and V 6 bases, and 5 bases lay outside the gene matches.

This clone occurred once. The chain employs TRBV4-3 and TRBJ2-7; the D is unclear. Trimming removed 3 bases from V and 7 bases from J, with 13 bases in between. CDR1 and CDR2 from the germline V gene are LGHNA and YSLEER. The CDR3 contains 13 residues. The chain's CDR3 is CASSQAGGPEQYF. CDR3 DNA sequence: TGCGCCAGCAGCCAGGCCGGTGGACCGGAGCAGTACTTC.

The genes are TRBV14 and TRBJ2-7; D may correspond to TRBD1 or TRBD2 (6 bases each). Trimming pared 2 bases from V and 0 bases from J, leaving 14 bases between. This CDR3 contains 16 residues. Germline values: CDR1 SGHDN, CDR2 FVKESK. The CDR3 sequence: CASSQKSRDNSYEQYV. The CDR3 DNA is TGTGCCAGCAGCCAAAAATCGCGGGACAACTCCTACGAGCAGTACGTC.

In this sample, this clone turned up once. The rearrangement links TRBV29-1 to TRBJ2-3; TRBD1 is a possible D gene (6 bases). The CDR3 has 12 amino acids. From germline, CDR1 is SQVTM and CDR2 ANQGSEA. Trimming took off 3 bases at V and 11 bases at J, with 15 bases between the two ends. The CDR3 region is CSVEMTTGQQYF. The CDR3, as DNA: TGCAGCGTTGAGATGACGACAGGTCAGCAGTATTTT.

With regard to this clone: One junction end disagrees with the germline gene, perhaps due to a read error. The chain has TRBV7-7 and TRBJ2-7; TRBD2 agrees at 12 bases. Germline lookup yields CDR1 SSHAT and CDR2 FNYEAQ (reference sequence). The CDR3 runs to 14 residues. The CDR3 DNA sequence: TGTGCTAGCAGCCGACTAGCGGGAGTGGGGGAGCAGTACTTC. As protein: CASSRLAGVGEQYF.

This clone came up once. The chain carries TRBV29-1 and TRBJ2-2; D is uncertain. Germline lookup yields CDR1 SQVTM and CDR2 ANQGSEA. The CDR3 sequence is 14 residues long. V lost 0 bases, J lost 4 bases, and 9 bases lay in between. The CDR3 DNA sequence: TGCAGCGTTGAAGAAGCCACTTCCACCGGGGAGCTGTTTTTT. This translates into CSVEEATSTGELFF.

This clone was observed once. The rearrangement uses TRBV21-1 and TRBJ2-4. TRBV21-1 corresponds to a pseudogene. The CDR3 extends over 20 amino acids. In nucleotides, the CDR3 is TGTGCCAGCAGCAAAAAAAAGAGGGGGACTGGGAGTCTAGCCAAAAACATTCAGTACTTC. Translated: CASSKKKRGTGSLAKNIQYF.

This chain joins TRBV4-1 and TRBJ2-7; D is unclear. V gave up 0 bases and J gave up 0 bases, with 12 bases separating them. Germline V CDR1 and CDR2: MGHRA, YSYEKL. The CDR3 is made up of 16 amino acids. This CDR3 is CASSQDHIPSSYEQYF. The CDR3 nucleotides read TGCGCCAGCAGCCAAGACCATATCCCGAGCTCCTACGAGCAGTACTTC.

The rearrangement links TRBV13 to TRBJ2-1; no reliable D call. V was clipped by 3 bases and J by 5 bases, with 11 bases between them. Germline loops: CDR1 PRHDT, CDR2 FYEKMQ (reference sequence). The CDR3 totals 14 residues. The CDR3 sequence: CASSLGSFHNEQFF. The CDR3 coding sequence is TGTGCCAGCAGCTTGGGAAGCTTTCACAATGAGCAGTTCTTC.

The chain carries TRBV5-5 and TRBJ1-1; D is uncertain. CDR1 is SGHKS, CDR2 YYEKEE, per germline (reference sequence). Trimming stripped 4 bases from V and 2 bases from J, with 24 bases between. This CDR3 has 18 amino acids. Here the CDR3 DNA reads TGTGCCAGCAGCCTCTCGCCCCCTTCGGTTAAGGTTAACACTGAAGCTTTCTTT. Amino acid sequence: CASSLSPPSVKVNTEAFF.

Here the CDR3 DNA reads TGTGCCTGGGACCGGGACTGGCAAGAGACCCAGTACTTC. This gives the protein CAWDRDWQETQYF. The V and J genes are TRBV30 and TRBJ2-5, with D possibly matching TRBD2 (6 bases). CDR3 length: 13 residues. Germline V gene data show CDR1 as GTSNPN and CDR2 as SVGIG (reference sequence). V lost 5 bases to trimming and J lost 2 bases, with 12 bases between them.

This rearrangement joins TRBV4-1 to TRBJ1-2; possible D gene TRBD1, 6 bases. CDR3 length equals 15 residues. Between the trimmed V and J ends, which lost 5 bases and 7 bases, there was a span of 20 bases. The V gene's germline CDR1 is MGHRA and CDR2 YSYEKL. CDR3 coding DNA: TGCGCCAGCAGCGATGGGTACCGGGGGCGGCGTGGCTACACCTTC. Its translation: CASSDGYRGRRGYTF.